Below are 24 T cell receptor beta chains sequenced from a single sample in a study of blood T cell repertoires in COVID-19. Only in-frame clones appear in the TCRdb table, and some are missing; sequencing was by immunoSEQ multiplex PCR. The sample yields around 620,000 clones, approximately 90% seen once. The sample consisted of peripheral blood. The receptors were sampled from a woman between 18 and 29 years old with acute or convalescent COVID-19.

This clone was seen a few times. The chain links TRBV7-2 to TRBJ1-1; 8 nucleotides agree with TRBD1. This CDR3 comprises 15 residues. Per the germline V gene, CDR1 is SGHTA and CDR2 is FQGNSA. J was trimmed by 1 base and V by 4 bases; bases with no gene match: 5. This CDR3 is CASSYPDRANTEAFF. The CDR3 DNA sequence: TGTGCCAGCAGCTACCCGGACAGGGCGAACACTGAAGCTTTCTTT.

This chain connects TRBV2 to TRBJ2-1; tentative D call: TRBD2 (6 bases). The CDR3 has 12 amino acids. With 4 bases removed from V and 7 bases from J, the gap between germline ends came to 8 bases. Looked up from germline, CDR1 is SNHLY and CDR2 is FYNNEI. As DNA, the CDR3 is TGTGCCAGCAGTGTCCGGGGGAATGAGCAGTTCTTC. Translating it yields CASSVRGNEQFF.

The rearrangement links TRBV6-5 to TRBJ2-7; D unclear. The germline V gene encodes CDR1 MNHEY and CDR2 SVGAGI. Trimming took off 0 bases at V and 3 bases at J, with 12 bases between the two ends. The CDR3 loop spans 15 amino acids. The CDR3 reads CASSYSAPIRYEQYF. CDR3 coding DNA: TGTGCCAGCAGTTACTCGGCACCCATCCGCTACGAGCAGTACTTC.

This rearrangement joins TRBV5-1 to TRBJ2-5; 13 bases align to TRBD2. The length of the CDR3 is 15 residues. With V trimmed by 4 bases and J by 3 bases, 3 bases remained unmatched. Germline CDR1 and CDR2: SGHRS and YFSETQ. The CDR3 loop reads CASSPGLAGEETQYF. The CDR3, as DNA: TGCGCCAGCAGCCCTGGACTAGCGGGAGAAGAGACCCAGTACTTC.

This sequence joins TRBV19 and TRBJ2-2, with D unclear. Germline CDR1 LNHDA, CDR2 SQIVND (reference sequence). The CDR3 consists of 15 residues. V gave up 0 bases and J gave up 7 bases, with 12 bases separating them. The CDR3 sequence is CASSIDPGWLGELFF. The DNA for the CDR3 is TGTGCCAGTAGTATAGACCCCGGGTGGCTCGGGGAGCTGTTTTTT.

The V and J genes are TRBV19 and TRBJ2-3, with D possibly TRBD1 on 5 matching bases. V lost 6 bases, J lost 1 base, and 11 bases lay in between. The germline CDR1 and CDR2 sequences are LNHDA and SQIVND (reference sequence). CDR3 size: 14 residues. The CDR3 region is CASRDTDRTDTQYF. The CDR3 DNA follows: TGTGCCAGTAGGGACACCGACCGCACAGATACGCAGTATTTT. Based on the CDR3 plus reference TRBV19 and TRBJ2-3, the full variable domain is DGGITQSPKYLFRKEGQNVTLSCEQNLNHDAMYWYRQDPGQGLRLIYYSQIVNDFQKGDIAEGYSVSREKKESFPLTVTSAQKNPTAFYLCASRDTDRTDTQYFGPGTRLTVL.

CDR3 sequence (DNA): TGTGCCAGCAGTCCCCTGAATAGTGAAGCTTTCTTT. The encoded protein is CASSPLNSEAFF. The genes are TRBV28 and TRBJ1-1; no clear D gene. The V gene lost 5 bases and the J gene lost 7 bases, with 11 bases spanning the gap. The germline CDR1 and CDR2 sequences are MDHEN and SYDVKM. The CDR3 totals 12 residues. Full variable domain (rest looked up from reference TRBV28 and TRBJ1-1): DVKVTQSSRYLVKRTGEKVFLECVQDMDHENMFWYRQDPGLGLRLIYFSYDVKMKEKGDIPEGYSVSREKKERFSLILESASTNQTSMYLCASSPLNSEAFFGQGTRLTVV.

The rearrangement uses TRBV30 and TRBJ1-3, with no clear D. Germline-derived CDR1 and CDR2 are GTSNPN and SVGIG (reference sequence). Trimming stripped 0 bases from V and 6 bases from J, with 9 bases between. The CDR3 contains 13 residues. The CDR3 spells CAWSVSRQNTIYF. CDR3 nucleotide sequence: TGTGCCTGGAGTGTGTCCAGACAAAACACCATATATTTT.

The chain uses TRBV2 and TRBJ1-2; 7 bases agree with TRBD1. V lost 6 bases and J lost 4; bases outside the gene matches: 14. The CDR3 spans 16 residues. Germline loops: CDR1 SNHLY, CDR2 FYNNEI. This CDR3 is CASSETTSGTVYGYTF. The CDR3 nucleotides read TGTGCCAGCAGCGAAACTACTTCCGGGACAGTCTATGGCTACACCTTC.

The genes are TRBV20-1 and TRBJ1-2, with 7 positions matching TRBD1. CDR1 and CDR2 (germline): DFQATT, SNEGSKA (reference sequence). V gave up 5 bases and J gave up 11 bases; unmatched junction bases: 8. This CDR3 contains 11 residues. The CDR3 DNA follows: TGCAGTGCTCCTTCGAAGGGGGCTTACACCTTC. Its translation is CSAPSKGAYTF.

The rearrangement joins TRBV4-1 to TRBJ2-2; D unresolved. The V end was cut by 4 bases, the J end by 6 bases, with 12 bases between. CDR3 length equals 14 residues. Germline V lookup: CDR1 MGHRA, CDR2 YSYEKL. CDR3 nucleotides: TGCGCCAGCAGCCCATCAATGGGCCCCGGGGAGCTGTTTTTT. It translates to CASSPSMGPGELFF.

The chain employs TRBV15 and TRBJ2-1; D is perhaps TRBD1 (6 bases). CDR3 size: 15 residues. From germline, CDR1 is LNHNV and CDR2 YYDKDF (reference sequence). Trimming pared 1 base from V and 8 bases from J, leaving 15 bases between. This chain's CDR3 is CATSRVLAGVDEQFF. Here the CDR3 DNA reads TGTGCCACCAGCAGAGTCTTGGCAGGGGTGGATGAGCAGTTCTTC.

The chain couples TRBV11-3 to TRBJ2-5; the D gene is possibly TRBD2 (6 bases). The CDR3 covers 15 residues. V was pared by 6 bases and J by 1 base, with 15 bases between. CDR1 and CDR2 from the germline V gene are SGHNT and YENEEA. CDR3 DNA: TGTGCCAGCAGTTTGCAGGGAGGAGCCCAAGAGACCCAGTACTTC. Its protein product is CASSLQGGAQETQYF.

This clone came up once. This chain uses TRBV19 with TRBJ1-5; D ambiguous. Trimming removed 0 bases at V and 0 bases at J, with 6 bases between. This CDR3 is built from 15 residues. Looked up from germline, CDR1 is LNHDA and CDR2 is SQIVND (reference sequence). CDR3 region: CASSIETYSNQPQHF. The CDR3 DNA follows: TGTGCCAGTAGTATAGAAACATATAGCAATCAGCCCCAGCATTTT.

The rearrangement links TRBV19 to TRBJ1-5; D ambiguous. CDR1 is LNHDA and CDR2 is SQIVND in the germline V gene (reference sequence). V was cut by 5 bases and J by 3 bases, with 17 bases left in between. The CDR3 sequence is 16 residues long. The CDR3 DNA reads as TGTGCCAGTAGTTACAAGGGAGTAAGCCCCAATCAGCCCCAGCATTTT. Amino acid sequence: CASSYKGVSPNQPQHF.

The gene calls are TRBV4-1 and TRBJ1-2; D is ambiguous. V was shortened by 1 base and J by 3 bases, with 12 bases between the two germline ends. CDR1 and CDR2 from the germline V gene are MGHRA and YSYEKL. This CDR3 contains 15 residues. The CDR3 sequence is CASSQGEADDYGYTF. In DNA form, the CDR3 reads TGCGCCAGCAGCCAAGGGGAGGCAGATGACTATGGCTACACCTTC.

The chain links TRBV18 to TRBJ2-1; 14 bases are a match to TRBD2. The V gene's germline CDR1 is KGHSH and CDR2 LQKENI. The CDR3 is made up of 15 amino acids. J lost 9 bases, V lost 6 bases, and 7 bases had no gene match. This CDR3 reads CASSLWGTSGGEQFF. CDR3 bases: TGTGCCAGCTCCCTATGGGGGACTAGCGGGGGTGAGCAGTTCTTC.

CDR3 residues: CASSSAEGGRGNTIYF. As DNA, the CDR3 is TGCGCCAGCAGCTCTGCGGAGGGAGGACGTGGAAACACCATATATTTT. This chain connects TRBV5-1 to TRBJ1-3; D call uncertain. The V gene's germline CDR1 is SGHRS and CDR2 YFSETQ. With 3 bases removed from V and 3 bases from J, the gap between germline ends came to 16 bases. The CDR3 contains 16 residues.

This sequence joins TRBV28 and TRBJ1-4, with D unresolved. Trimming removed 3 bases from V and 9 bases from J, with 5 bases in between. The CDR3 extends over 11 amino acids. Germline CDR1 and CDR2: MDHEN and SYDVKM. CDR3 sequence (DNA): TGTGCCAGCAGTTTCCTCCAAAAACTGTTTTTT. Protein: CASSFLQKLFF.

The rearrangement links TRBV21-1 to TRBJ1-6; TRBD1, as called in the table, went unchecked against the DNA. TRBV21-1 is a listed pseudogene. This CDR3 has 16 residues. The CDR3 nucleotides read TGTGCCAGCAGGTCCCAGGGCACAGCCTTCGAATCACCCCTCCACTTT. Its translation: CASRSQGTAFESPLHF.

This chain links TRBV14 with TRBJ2-7, with TRBD2 identical over 9 bases. The V segment lost 0 bases and the J segment 3 bases; nucleotides outside the gene matches: 6. Germline loops: CDR1 SGHDN, CDR2 FVKESK. This CDR3 is built from 16 residues. CDR3 nucleotides: TGTGCCAGCAGCCAAGATTCCCTAGCGGGGCGCTACGAGCAGTACTTC. It codes for CASSQDSLAGRYEQYF.

As concerns this clone: Sequence at one end of the junction differs from germline and may be a read error. The chain joins TRBV6-5 to TRBJ2-7; D may be TRBD1 (5 bases). Germline CDR1 and CDR2: MNHEY and SVGAGI. The CDR3 covers 12 residues. CDR3 in DNA: TGTGCCAGCAGTAGACAGAACTACGAGCGGTACTTC. The encoded protein is CASSRQNYERYF.

This clone was recorded once. The CDR3 DNA follows: TGTGCCAGCAGCCCTCGGGACAGGGCACGCGGCGGCTATGGCTACACCTTC. It encodes CASSPRDRARGGYGYTF. This chain joins TRBV2 and TRBJ1-2; 9 bases are shared with TRBD1. The CDR3 loop spans 17 amino acids. Germline values: CDR1 SNHLY, CDR2 FYNNEI. The junction had 15 bases not matched to a gene; V was cut back by 6 bases and J by 4 bases.

This clone was observed once. The chain links TRBV10-3 to TRBJ2-5; 10 nucleotides align to TRBD2. The ends lost 7 bases at V and 4 bases at J; junction bases unmatched: 27. Germline V gives CDR1 ENHRY, CDR2 SYGVKD. This CDR3 comprises 21 residues. The CDR3 nucleotides are TGTGCCATCACTGGGGGGGGGCGGATACCCCGACTAGCGGGCCTGGGAGAGACCCAGTACTTC. Translated, it gives CAITGGGRIPRLAGLGETQYF.